The 20 T cell receptor beta chains below all came from one sample that was sequenced in a study of T cells in Graves' hyperthyroidism and ophthalmopathy. Regions amplified from RNA transcripts were the TCR beta CDR3 regions. During a first-round RT-PCR of the TCR CDR3, the HTBI primer set was used. TCRdb itself ran the multiplex PCR reads through MiXCR, one entry per CDR3 protein. The data hold 250,000 to 300,000 distinct CDR3 sequences, with roughly 13% observed a single time. The specimen was blood. The source is a woman aged 30 to 39 with Graves' hyperthyroidism that later progressed to Graves' ophthalmopathy.

This clonotype was seen many times. V gene TRBV10-3 combines with J gene TRBJ1-3, with TRBD1 as a possible D gene (6 bases). There are 14 residues in the CDR3. Germline CDR1 and CDR2: ENHRY and SYGVKD. V lost 3 bases to trimming and J lost 4 bases, with 10 bases between them. The chain's CDR3 is CAISDYREGNTIYF. In DNA, the CDR3 is TGTGCCATCAGTGACTACAGGGAAGGAAACACCATATATTTT.

This chain connects TRBV3-1 to TRBJ2-2; 9 nucleotides match TRBD1. V lost 0 bases and J lost 4; bases outside the gene matches: 6. Germline values: CDR1 LGHDT, CDR2 YNNKEL (reference sequence). This CDR3 has 17 residues. For the CDR3, the DNA is TGTGCCAGCAGCCAAGATCCAAACAGGGGGCTCACCGGGGAGCTGTTTTTT. Protein sequence: CASSQDPNRGLTGELFF.

This clonotype occurred many times. V usage is TRBV6-1 and J usage is TRBJ2-1, with 11 positions matching TRBD2. The J segment lost 10 bases and the V segment lost 7 bases, leaving 12 bases of the junction unmatched. The germline V gene encodes CDR1 MNHNS and CDR2 SASEGT. The CDR3 sequence is 15 residues long. In nucleotides, the CDR3 is TGTGCCAGCACCATCAGGACTAGCGGGTCCGCAGAGCAGTTCTTC. It translates to CASTIRTSGSAEQFF.

This clonotype was counted ten times or more. The V call is TRBV12-3 or TRBV12-4, the J call TRBJ1-5, with D unclear. V was clipped by 6 bases and J by 3 bases, with 15 bases between them. The CDR3 loop spans 15 amino acids. CDR3 nucleotides: TGTGCCAGCAGGAAAGGAGGGAATTCCAATCAGCCCCAGCATTTT. This encodes CASRKGGNSNQPQHF.

On this clonotype: Being one base from a much bigger clone, this may be a read error. The genes are TRBV7-2 and TRBJ2-1; 8 nucleotides align to TRBD2. Per the germline V gene, CDR1 is SGHTA and CDR2 is FQGNSA. Germline trimming cut 5 bases from V and 12 bases from J; bases unmatched to any gene: 9. This CDR3 is built from 13 residues. In nucleotides, the CDR3 is TGTGCCAGCAGCCTTGGGTCGGGACTAGGGCAGTTCTTC. This encodes CASSLGSGLGQFF.

This clonotype was detected many times. The chain links TRBV11-2 to TRBJ1-2, with D possibly being TRBD1 (6 bases). CDR1 is SGHAT, CDR2 FQNNGV, per germline. The CDR3 sequence is 14 residues long. Trimming shortened V by 5 bases and J by 6 bases, and 16 bases separated the two germline ends. The DNA for the CDR3 is TGTGCCAGCAGCCAAGCCCAGGGGAGAGATGGCTACACCTTC. Protein sequence: CASSQAQGRDGYTF.

This clonotype was found many times. This chain joins TRBV5-6 and TRBJ1-2; D unresolved. There are 15 residues in the CDR3. V lost 3 bases and J lost 8, with 20 bases in between. CDR1 and CDR2 (germline): SGHDT, YYEEEE. CDR3 nucleotide sequence: TGTGCCAGCAGCTCCCCGACGAGGGCTTTTCGAGGCTACACCTTC. Translated, it gives CASSSPTRAFRGYTF.

This clonotype was seen repeatedly, ten times or more. V gene TRBV28 combines with J gene TRBJ2-7, with 7 bases aligning to TRBD1. V trimming: 7 bases; J trimming: 3 bases; junction bases outside the gene matches: 12. Germline lookup yields CDR1 MDHEN and CDR2 SYDVKM. The CDR3 has 15 amino acids. In nucleotides, the CDR3 is TGTGCCAGCACCGATATACAGGGGAGAGTCTACGAGCAGTACTTC. This gives the protein CASTDIQGRVYEQYF.

V and J are TRBV27 and TRBJ2-1; D unclear. V was trimmed by 3 bases and J by 4 bases, leaving 13 bases between them. The CDR3 covers 15 residues. CDR1 MNHEY and CDR2 SMNVEV come from the germline V gene (reference sequence). In DNA, the CDR3 is TGTGCCAGCAGTTTGGGCGAGTTAACTTACAATGAGCAGTTCTTC. It encodes CASSLGELTYNEQFF.

This clonotype was detected many times. J is TRBJ2-7 and V is TRBV6-6; 9 bases are shared with TRBD1. The junction had 4 bases not matched to a gene; V was cut back by 2 bases and J by 5 bases. Germline CDR1 reads MNHNY; CDR2 reads SVGAGI (reference sequence). The CDR3 length is 14 residues. CDR3 amino acids: CASSYVGTGHEQYF. CDR3 nucleotide sequence: TGTGCCAGCAGTTACGTAGGGACAGGGCACGAGCAGTACTTC.

This clonotype has at least ten counts. The CDR3 spells CASSLWTQEYNEQFF. In DNA, the CDR3 is TGTGCCAGCAGTCTCTGGACGCAGGAGTACAATGAGCAGTTCTTC. The chain carries TRBV28 and TRBJ2-1; D not resolved. The germline V gene has CDR1 MDHEN and CDR2 SYDVKM. The ends were cut back, 5 bases at V and 4 bases at J, with 15 bases in the middle. The CDR3 consists of 15 residues.

This clonotype showed up many times. This chain joins TRBV11-1 and TRBJ2-4; tentatively, D is TRBD2 (5 bases). Germline CDR1 and CDR2: SGHAT and FQDESV (reference sequence). Trimming left V 0 bases short and J 1 base short, with 10 bases between. CDR3 length: 16 residues. CDR3 nucleotides: TGTGCCAGCAGCTTAGCGCGGGTTGGGGCCAAAAACATTCAGTACTTC. It encodes CASSLARVGAKNIQYF.

In regard to this clonotype: One end of the junction does not line up with germline, which may come from a read error. This CDR3 is CAGSLPGLAGNEQFF. The CDR3, as DNA: TGTGCCGGCAGTTTACCGGGACTAGCGGGAAATGAGCAGTTCTTC. The J gene is TRBJ2-1, the V gene TRBV6-5; 13 bases map to TRBD2. The CDR3 loop spans 15 amino acids. Germline V gene data show CDR1 as MNHEY and CDR2 as SVGAGI.

The sample holds many counts of this clonotype. CDR3: CASSFRGQGGQPQHF. The CDR3 bases are TGTGCCAGCAGTTTCCGGGGGCAGGGGGGGCAGCCCCAGCATTTT. The rearrangement uses TRBV28 and TRBJ1-5, with 7 positions matching TRBD1. V shed 3 bases, J shed 7 bases, and the junction held 9 bases outside the gene matches. The CDR3 spans 15 residues. The germline V gene encodes CDR1 MDHEN and CDR2 SYDVKM.

The table lists this clonotype with many counts. As DNA, the CDR3 is TGTGCCAGCAGTTTGACACCCCCCCATCTAGCGGGAGGGCCCCCCGGGGAGCTGTTTTTT. This gives the protein CASSLTPPHLAGGPPGELFF. This chain links TRBV28 with TRBJ2-2; 12 positions agree with TRBD2. The length of the CDR3 is 20 residues. The V segment lost 3 bases and the J segment 6 bases; nucleotides outside the gene matches: 17. Germline assignment: CDR1 MDHEN and CDR2 SYDVKM.

There are a few counts of this clonotype. A much larger clone differs by one base, so this may be a read error. The chain uses TRBV5-1 and TRBJ2-1, with 7 bases lining up with TRBD1. TRBJ2-7 explains the end of the DNA better; the J call may be wrong. The CDR3 has 15 amino acids. Germline V gene lookup returns CDR1 SGHRS and CDR2 YFSETQ. The CDR3 is CASRRPGTAYNEQYF. CDR3 in DNA: TGCGCCAGCAGACGACCCGGGACAGCCTACAATGAGCAGTACTTC.

This clonotype has a count of ten or more. The rearrangement uses TRBV9 and TRBJ2-5; D might be TRBD2 (6 bases). V lost 0 bases, J lost 2 bases, and 11 bases lay in between. Germline lookup yields CDR1 SGDLS and CDR2 YYNGEE. This CDR3 is 15 amino acids long. The CDR3 DNA is TGTGCCAGCAGCGTAGTGTCCAGCGGGCAAGAGACCCAGTACTTC. Its translation: CASSVVSSGQETQYF. Looking up the rest from reference TRBV9 and TRBJ2-5 gives the full variable domain: DSGVTQTPKHLITATGQRVTLRCSPRSGDLSVYWYQQSLDQGLQFLIQYYNGEERAKGNILERFSAQQFPDLHSELNLSSLELGDSALYFCASSVVSSGQETQYFGPGTRLLVL.

This clonotype was seen a few times. V gene TRBV6-5 combines with J gene TRBJ1-4; no firm D call. CDR1 MNHEY and CDR2 SVGAGI come from the germline V gene. V lost 0 bases and J lost 0, with 14 bases in between. This CDR3 has 18 residues. The CDR3 protein is CASSYSFTVPATNEKLFF. In DNA form, the CDR3 reads TGTGCCAGCAGTTACTCGTTCACCGTTCCCGCAACTAATGAAAAACTGTTTTTT.

This clonotype occurred many times. Here the CDR3 reads CASSLWGVPSGNSGANVLTF. The CDR3 DNA reads TGTGCCAGCAGTTTATGGGGGGTTCCTAGCGGGAACTCTGGGGCCAACGTCCTGACTTTC. This chain joins TRBV12-3 or TRBV12-4 and TRBJ2-6, with 9 bases that match TRBD2. The CDR3 covers 20 residues. V trimming: 2 bases; J trimming: 0 bases; junction bases outside the gene matches: 11.

This clonotype was recorded many times. V usage is TRBV12-3 or TRBV12-4 and J usage is TRBJ1-4; no firm D call. This CDR3 has 13 residues. With 2 bases removed from V and 8 bases from J, the gap between germline ends came to 9 bases. The CDR3 DNA reads as TGTGCCAGCAGTTTAAGAACGGGGGAAAAACTGTTTTTT. Protein product: CASSLRTGEKLFF.